This TCR beta chain was obtained from a study of T cell responses to AZD1222 COVID-19 vaccine. CDR3 length: 16 residues. CDR1 and CDR2 (germline): SGHAT, FQNNGV. The germline V and J ends were trimmed by 2 bases and 2 bases, with 14 bases remaining between them. Notes on this clone: Its antigen is unidentified.

Study outcomes and limitations: Only five to seven AZD1222 recipients were seropositive at baseline.

Repertoires were generated with immunoSEQ multiplex PCR, while TCRdb's copy carries only in-frame clones and drops some. In the table there are around 160,000 clones, approximately 90% of which are singletons. The chain is built from TRBV11-2 and TRBJ2-3, with TRBD2 as a possible D gene (7 bases). The specimen comprised peripheral blood, sampled on day 0 of AZD1222 vaccination. The sequence was obtained from an adult in good health. The CDR3 sequence: CASSLSGGATTDTQYF. The CDR3 coding sequence is TGTGCCAGCAGCTTATCGGGGGGCGCTACCACAGATACGCAGTATTTT.